These T cell receptor beta chains were read from a single sample in a study of blood T cells in healthy people across ages. TCRdb used MiXCR to reprocess the 5' RACE reads, holding one entry per CDR3 protein. The data show about 1.5 million distinct CDR3 sequences, 42% seen once. Sequenced material: blood. The source of these receptors is a woman between 18 and 29 years old in good health. Each CDR3 is given with its conserved first and last residue. D genes are given only for firm matches. Only some rows state a clone size, as once, few, many or a class for expanded clones.

clone_size	v_call	d_call	j_call	cdr3_aa	cdr3_nt
NA	TRBV12-3/TRBV12-4	NA	TRBJ1-2	CASELLAEVGYTF	TGTGCCAGCGAACTACTTGCAGAGGTCGGCTACACCTTC
NA	TRBV7-2	NA	TRBJ1-2	CASSYSTGLGYTF	TGTGCCAGCAGCTACTCAACTGGCCTAGGCTACACCTTC
NA	TRBV20-1	TRBD1	TRBJ2-1	CSAPNRDRGNNEQFF	TGCAGTGCGCCGAACCGGGACAGGGGTAACAATGAGCAGTTCTTC
few	TRBV9	NA	TRBJ2-2	CASSAPQGESNTGELFF	TGTGCCAGCAGCGCCCCACAGGGTGAGAGCAACACCGGGGAGCTGTTTTTT
NA	TRBV6-2/TRBV6-3	NA	TRBJ1-5	CASSRPPRDLNQPQHF	TGTGCCAGCAGTCGCCCACCCAGGGATCTCAATCAGCCCCAGCATTTT
few	TRBV19	NA	TRBJ2-7	CASSRGFGSYEQYF	TGTGCCAGTAGTCGGGGGTTTGGTTCCTACGAGCAGTACTTC
NA	TRBV3-1	NA	TRBJ2-1	CASSTRMNNEQFF	TGTGCCAGCAGCACTCGGATGAACAATGAGCAGTTCTTC
few	TRBV20-1	NA	TRBJ2-7	CSARLSRKQYF	TGCAGTGCTAGACTTTCTAGGAAGCAGTACTTC
few	TRBV6-2/TRBV6-3	NA	TRBJ2-1	CDSSYSRGGSYNEQFF	TGTGACAGCAGTTACTCGCGCGGAGGCTCCTACAATGAGCAGTTCTTC
NA	TRBV9	TRBD1	TRBJ1-2	CASSNRDRGIYGYTF	TGTGCCAGCAGCAACCGGGACAGGGGGATTTATGGCTACACCTTC
NA	TRBV5-5	NA	TRBJ1-1	CASSLGPVGTPEAFF	TGTGCCAGCAGCTTAGGGCCCGTAGGGACCCCTGAAGCTTTCTTT
NA	TRBV4-3	TRBD2	TRBJ2-3	CASSQDLSPRAGGADTQYF	TGCGCCAGCAGCCAAGATCTCTCGCCTAGAGCGGGGGGGGCAGATACGCAGTATTTT
NA	TRBV10-3	TRBD1	TRBJ2-7	CALNPGTATYEQYF	TGTGCCCTCAATCCCGGGACAGCAACCTACGAGCAGTACTTC
NA	TRBV5-1	TRBD1	TRBJ2-2	CASRTGAGELFF	TGCGCCAGCCGAACAGGGGCCGGGGAGCTGTTTTTT
NA	TRBV5-8	NA	TRBJ1-1	CASSSQGWYENTEAFF	TGTGCCAGCAGCTCGCAGGGGTGGTACGAGAACACTGAAGCTTTCTTT
NA	TRBV19	TRBD2	TRBJ2-7	CASSISGRSTEQYF	TGTGCCAGTAGTATTAGCGGGAGGTCTACAGAGCAGTACTTC
few	TRBV6-2/TRBV6-3	NA	TRBJ2-3	CASRPPDWRRTDTQYF	TGTGCCAGCAGACCCCCCGACTGGCGTCGTACAGATACGCAGTATTTT
NA	TRBV2	NA	TRBJ2-5	CASSRQAVQETRYF	TGTGCCAGCTCGCGACAGGCGGTGCAAGAGACCCGGTACTTC
NA	TRBV3-1	NA	TRBJ2-4	CASSRAKNIQYF	TGTGCCAGCAGCCGGGCCAAAAACATTCAGTACTTC
NA	TRBV3-1	NA	TRBJ2-3	CASSQDSLLTDTQYF	TGTGCCAGCAGCCAAGATTCACTGCTGACAGATACGCAGTATTTT
many	TRBV7-9	NA	TRBJ1-2	CASSFTWRTYGYTF	TGTGCCAGCAGCTTCACATGGCGGACGTATGGCTACACCTTC
NA	TRBV5-6	NA	TRBJ1-6	CASTDGPSSYNSPLHF	TGTGCCAGTACCGACGGCCCGAGCTCCTATAATTCACCCCTCCACTTT
NA	TRBV7-9	NA	TRBJ2-3	CASSSLGVRDTQYF	TGTGCCAGCAGCTCGCTAGGTGTTAGAGATACGCAGTATTTT
NA	TRBV10-3	NA	TRBJ2-3	CAISESTAWRSNTDTQYF	TGTGCCATCAGTGAGTCGACAGCGTGGCGGTCTAACACAGATACGCAGTATTTT
NA	TRBV6-1	TRBD1	TRBJ1-2	CASSPQGPAGSYGYTF	TGTGCCAGCAGTCCACAGGGGCCTGCCGGGAGCTATGGCTACACCTTC
NA	TRBV20-1	NA	TRBJ2-2	CSARDINTGELFF	TGCAGTGCTAGGGACATCAACACCGGGGAGCTGTTTTTT
NA	TRBV28	NA	TRBJ1-4	CASSHTEWPYNEKLFF	TGTGCCAGCAGCCATACAGAATGGCCCTATAATGAAAAACTGTTTTTT
few	TRBV28	NA	TRBJ2-1	CASRAANEQFF	TGTGCCAGTAGGGCGGCCAATGAGCAGTTCTTC
NA	TRBV24-1	TRBD2	TRBJ2-1	CATSDQSGSGSYNEQFF	TGTGCCACCAGTGACCAAAGCGGGAGTGGATCCTACAATGAGCAGTTCTTC
NA	TRBV20-1	TRBD1	TRBJ1-2	CSASPPTGGHGYTF	TGCAGTGCTAGCCCGCCCACAGGGGGCCATGGCTACACCTTC
NA	TRBV2	TRBD1	TRBJ2-7	CASRDRGFEQYF	TGTGCCAGCCGGGACAGGGGCTTCGAGCAGTACTTC
few	TRBV11-2	TRBD1	TRBJ2-3	CASSLGTGGPTDTQYF	TGTGCCAGCAGCTTAGGGACAGGGGGTCCCACAGATACGCAGTATTTT
few	TRBV29-1	NA	TRBJ2-3	CSVGGGQGFSTDTQYF	TGCAGCGTCGGAGGGGGTCAGGGGTTTAGCACAGATACGCAGTATTTT
NA	TRBV20-1	TRBD2	TRBJ2-2	CSAGTSGGANTGELFF	TGCAGTGCTGGGACTAGCGGGGGGGCGAACACCGGGGAGCTGTTTTTT
NA	TRBV7-9	NA	TRBJ1-1	CASGIQGYTEAFF	TGTGCCAGCGGGATTCAGGGGTACACTGAAGCTTTCTTT
NA	TRBV29-1	TRBD1	TRBJ2-7	CSVEDRGTGTYEQYF	TGCAGCGTTGAAGATCGAGGGACAGGAACCTACGAGCAGTACTTC
NA	TRBV28	NA	TRBJ1-5	CAIGLGQPQHF	TGTGCAATAGGGCTGGGTCAGCCCCAGCATTTT
NA	TRBV29-1	TRBD1	TRBJ2-1	CSVAGTGLTPYNEQFF	TGCAGCGTAGCAGGGACAGGGTTAACCCCCTACAATGAGCAGTTCTTC
few	TRBV20-1	TRBD1	TRBJ2-5	CSALTGNEQYF	TGCAGTGCCCTGACAGGGAATGAGCAGTACTTC
NA	TRBV29-1	NA	TRBJ2-1	CSGSRADEQFF	TGCAGCGGTTCTCGGGCTGATGAGCAGTTCTTC
NA	TRBV9	NA	TRBJ2-6	CASSVRGANVLTF	TGTGCCAGCAGCGTAAGGGGGGCCAACGTCCTGACTTTC
NA	TRBV20-1	NA	TRBJ1-5	CSAPGADSNQPQHF	TGCAGTGCCCCCGGGGCGGATAGCAATCAGCCCCAGCATTTT
NA	TRBV12-3/TRBV12-4	NA	TRBJ1-5	CASSALYQPQHF	TGTGCCAGCAGTGCCCTTTATCAGCCCCAGCATTTT
NA	TRBV2	TRBD2	TRBJ2-1	CASSGSGGLYNGQFF	TGTGCCAGCAGTGGCAGCGGGGGGTTGTACAATGGGCAGTTCTTC
few	TRBV5-1	TRBD1	TRBJ2-3	CASSLGDRGSTDTQYF	TGTGCCAGCAGCTTAGGGGACAGGGGGAGCACAGATACGCAGTATTTT
NA	TRBV6-1	NA	TRBJ2-5	CASSDGIGGRGDEQYF	TGTGCCAGCAGTGACGGTATAGGGGGGAGAGGCGATGAGCAGTACTTC